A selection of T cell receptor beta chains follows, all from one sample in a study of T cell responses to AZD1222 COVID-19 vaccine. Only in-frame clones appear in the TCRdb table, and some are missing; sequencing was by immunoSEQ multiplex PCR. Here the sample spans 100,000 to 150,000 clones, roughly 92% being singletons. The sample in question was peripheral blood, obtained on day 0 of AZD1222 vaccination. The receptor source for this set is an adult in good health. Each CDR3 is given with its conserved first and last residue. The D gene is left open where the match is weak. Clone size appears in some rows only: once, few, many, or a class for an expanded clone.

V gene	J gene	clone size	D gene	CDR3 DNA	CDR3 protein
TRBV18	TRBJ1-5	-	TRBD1	TGTGCCAGCTCACCAGGGACAGGTGGCAATCAGCCCCAGCATTTT	CASSPGTGGNQPQHF
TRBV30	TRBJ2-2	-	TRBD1	TGTGCCTGGATTGGTGGGACAGGGGATGCCGGGGAGCTGTTTTTT	CAWIGGTGDAGELFF
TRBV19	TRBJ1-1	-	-	TGTGCCAGTAGTGGGGTTCTGAACACTGAAGCTTTCTTT	CASSGVLNTEAFF
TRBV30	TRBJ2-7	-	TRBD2	TGTGCCTGGCAGCCGTGGGGAGGGACTAGCTCGTACGAGCAGTACTTC	CAWQPWGGTSSYEQYF
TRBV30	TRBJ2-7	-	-	TGTGCCTGGAGTGTTGTCGGCGAGCAGTACTTC	CAWSVVGEQYF
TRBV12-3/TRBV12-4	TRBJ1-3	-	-	TGTGCCAGCGGGGGAAACCGTGGAAACACCATATATTTT	CASGGNRGNTIYF
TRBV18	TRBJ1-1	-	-	TGTGCCAGCTCACCGGTTTATTTCGGGGTCGGCACTGAAGCTTTCTTT	CASSPVYFGVGTEAFF
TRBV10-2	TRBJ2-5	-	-	TGCGCCAGCAGTGAACAGAAACAAGAGACCCAGTACTTC	CASSEQKQETQYF
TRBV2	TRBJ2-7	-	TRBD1	TGTGCCAGCAATAGGGACAGGGCAGGCGAGCAGTACTTC	CASNRDRAGEQYF
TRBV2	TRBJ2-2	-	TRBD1	TGTGCCAGCAGTTCGGACAGGGCATACTCCGGGGAGCTGTTTTTT	CASSSDRAYSGELFF
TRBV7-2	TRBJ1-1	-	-	TGTGCCAGCAGCTTGGGGTGGAGTGAAGCTTTCTTT	CASSLGWSEAFF
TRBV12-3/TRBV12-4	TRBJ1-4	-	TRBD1	TGTGCCAGCAGTTCCAGGGGGGGGTTATCGCTGTTTTTT	CASSSRGGLSLFF
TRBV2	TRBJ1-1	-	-	TGTGCCAGCAGTGATAGGTTAGGACTGATCACTGAAGCTTTCTTT	CASSDRLGLITEAFF
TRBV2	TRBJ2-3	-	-	TGTGCCAGCAGTGAAGAAGGTGGAAACACAGATACGCAGTATTTT	CASSEEGGNTDTQYF
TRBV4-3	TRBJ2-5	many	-	TGCGCCAGCAGCCCTTATTTCTTCTACGGCCAAGCGGGTTTCGGTAGAGAGACCCAGTACTTC	CASSPYFFYGQAGFGRETQYF
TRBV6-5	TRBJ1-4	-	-	TGTGCCAGCGGGTTATCCACTAATGAAAAACTGTTTTTT	CASGLSTNEKLFF
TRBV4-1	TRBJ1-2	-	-	TGCGCCAGCAGCCAAGTCCAACAGAGCTATGGCTACACCTTC	CASSQVQQSYGYTF
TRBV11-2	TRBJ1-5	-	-	TGTGCCAGCAGCTTAGGGGTTGGAGCTAATCAGCCCCAGCATTTT	CASSLGVGANQPQHF
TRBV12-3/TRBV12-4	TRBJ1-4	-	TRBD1	TGTGCCAGCAGGGACAGGGTTAATGAAAAACTGTTTTTT	CASRDRVNEKLFF
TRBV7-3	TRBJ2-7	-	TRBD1	TGTGCCAGCAGCCCGAAGGGACAGGGAAGGCACAACCTCCATATTTCCTACGAGCAGTACTTC	CASSPKGQGRHNLHISYEQYF
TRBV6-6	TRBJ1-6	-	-	TGTGCCAGTTCCGGGAATCCAAATTCACCCCTCCACTTT	CASSGNPNSPLHF
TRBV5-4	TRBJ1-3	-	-	TGTGCCAGCTGGGACGGGGACAACTCTGGAAACACCATATATTTT	CASWDGDNSGNTIYF